These 4 T cell receptor beta chains were sequenced from one sample in a study of T-cell memory formation after mild COVID-19. TCRdb fed the 5' RACE reads into MiXCR, producing one record per CDR3 protein. The sample consists of more than 250,000 distinct CDR3 sequences, around 15% of them appearing once. The sequencing sample was made of PBMCs or a T cell subset sorted from them (not recorded which). The source of these receptors is a man aged 18 to 29 who had mild COVID-19 (a few samples of this study predate the infection). Cell type and time point are not known.

This chain joins TRBV20-1 and TRBJ2-7; D remains ambiguous. The V gene lost 0 bases and the J gene lost 4 bases, with 10 bases spanning the gap. This CDR3 contains 13 residues. The V gene's germline CDR1 is DFQATT and CDR2 SNEGSKA (reference sequence). Here the CDR3 reads CSARDPLGYEQYV. The DNA for the CDR3 is TGCAGTGCTAGAGATCCCCTGGGGTACGAGCAGTACGTC.

V gene TRBV7-9 combines with J gene TRBJ1-2; 9 bases map to TRBD1. Unmatched junction bases numbered 9, after V lost 5 bases and J lost 5 bases. The CDR3 consists of 15 residues. Per germline, CDR1 SEHNR and CDR2 FQNEAQ (reference sequence). CDR3 residues: CASSLHRGQGYGYTF. CDR3 nucleotide sequence: TGTGCCAGCAGCCTTCACAGGGGGCAGGGGTATGGCTACACCTTC.

This clonotype showed up many times. The chain couples TRBV10-3 to TRBJ2-7; weak D call: TRBD1 (5 bases). There are 13 residues in the CDR3. Trimming took 2 bases from V and 2 from J, leaving 7 bases between them. Germline V gives CDR1 ENHRY, CDR2 SYGVKD. The CDR3: CAISEAGPYEQYF. The CDR3 coding sequence is TGTGCCATCAGTGAGGCAGGGCCCTACGAGCAGTACTTC.

This clonotype appeared many times. The chain carries TRBV7-9 and TRBJ1-1; D gene ambiguous. The CDR3 loop spans 13 amino acids. From germline, CDR1 is SEHNR and CDR2 FQNEAQ (reference sequence). Between the trimmed V and J ends, which lost 8 bases and 6 bases, there was a span of 16 bases. CDR3 protein: CASLLGQAAEAFF. Written as DNA, the CDR3 is TGTGCCAGCCTGCTAGGGCAGGCGGCTGAAGCTTTCTTT. Using reference TRBV7-9 and TRBJ1-1 for the parts outside the CDR3, the full variable domain is DTGVSQNPRHKITKRGQNVTFRCDPISEHNRLYWYRQTLGQGPEFLTYFQNEAQLEKSRLLSDRFSAERPKGSFSTLEIQRTEQGDSAMYLCASLLGQAAEAFFGQGTRLTVV.